These 20 T cell receptor beta chains came from one sample sequenced in a study of blood T cell repertoires in COVID-19 (dated by TCRdb to the early 2020s). Library preparation was by the immunoSEQ multiplex PCR assay. The clones in this table, taken by TCRdb from immuneACCESS, are in-frame only. Not every clone is retained; where verified, under half of the shortfall comes from an unresolved V gene, and the cause of the rest is unknown. In this sample the table shows about 80,000 clones, approximately 76% of which occur a single time. The ten largest make up roughly 15% of the sample. The sequencing input was peripheral blood. These receptors were obtained from a man aged 65-85 years with active or convalescent COVID-19.

This sequence joins TRBV7-9 and TRBJ1-1, with 7 bases that match TRBD1. This CDR3 contains 14 residues. CDR1 and CDR2 from the germline V gene are SEHNR and FQNEAQ (reference sequence). V was pared by 5 bases and J by 6 bases, with 9 bases of the junction left unmatched. This chain's CDR3 is CASSLTRGASEAFF. CDR3 nucleotide sequence: TGTGCCAGCAGCCTCACCAGGGGGGCCTCTGAAGCTTTCTTT. Drawing the rest from reference TRBV7-9 and TRBJ1-1, the complete variable domain is DTGVSQNPRHKITKRGQNVTFRCDPISEHNRLYWYRQTLGQGPEFLTYFQNEAQLEKSRLLSDRFSAERPKGSFSTLEIQRTEQGDSAMYLCASSLTRGASEAFFGQGTRLTVV.

The rearrangement uses TRBV5-1 and TRBJ2-1; 8 bases fit TRBD2. J lost 5 bases, V lost 3 bases, and 7 bases had no gene match. Germline CDR1 SGHRS, CDR2 YFSETQ. The CDR3 loop spans 15 amino acids. CDR3 coding DNA: TGCGCCAGCAGCTGGGGCGGGGGGTATGACAATGAGCAGTTCTTC. Its translation: CASSWGGGYDNEQFF.

The chain recombines TRBV7-2 with TRBJ1-1; 7 bases agree with TRBD1. This CDR3 is 14 amino acids long. Trimming cost V 7 bases and J 3 bases; bases outside gene matches: 8. Germline CDR1 SGHTA, CDR2 FQGNSA. The chain's CDR3 is CASMGGRGYTEAFF. The CDR3 bases are TGTGCCAGCATGGGAGGCAGGGGGTACACTGAAGCTTTCTTT.

The chain links TRBV11-2 to TRBJ1-3, with 10 bases lining up with TRBD1. Looked up from germline, CDR1 is SGHAT and CDR2 is FQNNGV. This CDR3 comprises 15 residues. V trimming: 7 bases; J trimming: 4 bases; junction bases outside the gene matches: 7. CDR3 DNA sequence: TGTGCCAGCAACTCCGGGACAGGGGAAGGAAACACCATATATTTT. Protein product: CASNSGTGEGNTIYF.

This clone was seen more than once but under ten times. The chain has TRBV28 and TRBJ1-4; 11 bases fit TRBD1. The CDR3 totals 12 residues. V lost 8 bases, J lost 8 bases, and 1 base stayed unmatched. CDR1 MDHEN and CDR2 SYDVKM come from the germline V gene. The CDR3 protein is CASRTGGEKLFF. The CDR3 DNA reads TGTGCCAGCCGGACAGGGGGCGAAAAACTGTTTTTT.

J is TRBJ2-3 and V is TRBV11-2; 7 nucleotides agree with TRBD2. V lost 8 bases and J lost 8; bases outside the gene matches: 10. Germline loops: CDR1 SGHAT, CDR2 FQNNGV. This CDR3 region has 13 residues. The CDR3 DNA reads TGTGCCAGCCAACCTTCGGGGGGTGGTACGCAGTATTTT. Translating gives CASQPSGGGTQYF.

This chain uses TRBV5-1 with TRBJ1-4; D is possibly TRBD1 (6 bases). V was pared by 0 bases and J by 0 bases, with 6 bases between. The germline V gene encodes CDR1 SGHRS and CDR2 YFSETQ. There are 15 residues in the CDR3. CDR3 loop: CASSLGQATNEKLFF. The CDR3 DNA reads as TGCGCCAGCAGCTTGGGACAGGCAACTAATGAAAAACTGTTTTTT.

The CDR3 nucleotides read TGTGCCAGCAGCACCAGCGACAGCTACGAGCAGTACTTC. Translating gives CASSTSDSYEQYF. The chain is built from TRBV13 and TRBJ2-7; a possible D gene is TRBD1 (5 bases). The CDR3 is 13 residues long. Per germline, CDR1 PRHDT and CDR2 FYEKMQ (reference sequence). V was cut by 5 bases and J by 3 bases, with 11 bases left in between.

This clone was recorded a few times. The chain is built from TRBV7-9 and TRBJ1-4, with TRBD1 identical over 7 bases. The CDR3 runs to 17 residues. J gave up 0 bases and V 4 bases, and 8 bases lay outside the gene matches. CDR1 SEHNR and CDR2 FQNEAQ come from the germline V gene (reference sequence). The CDR3 is CASSYRQGKTTNEKLFF. In DNA, the CDR3 is TGTGCCAGCAGCTATCGACAGGGCAAGACAACTAATGAAAAACTGTTTTTT.

The V gene is TRBV24-1, the J gene TRBJ1-2, with 7 bases matching TRBD1. V was clipped by 3 bases and J by 7 bases; unmatched bases: 10. The CDR3 has 15 residues. Germline V gene data show CDR1 as KGHDR and CDR2 as SFDVKD. CDR3 in DNA: TGTGCCACCAGTGATACAAGGACAGGAAAGTTTGGCTACACCTTC. Translation: CATSDTRTGKFGYTF.

This clone was seen repeatedly, ten times or more. V is TRBV20-1 and J is TRBJ1-1; D uncertain. Per germline, CDR1 DFQATT and CDR2 SNEGSKA (reference sequence). V was cut by 1 base and J by 7 bases, with 7 bases left in between. The CDR3 is 11 amino acids. This chain's CDR3 is CSARASYEAFF. CDR3 nucleotide sequence: TGCAGTGCTAGAGCCTCGTATGAAGCTTTCTTT.

This clone appeared a single time. V gene TRBV7-2 combines with J gene TRBJ1-2; 10 bases are shared with TRBD1. The trim removed 5 bases at V and 7 bases at J, leaving 16 bases unmatched. CDR1 and CDR2 (germline): SGHTA, FQGNSA. The CDR3 is 17 residues long. The CDR3 sequence: CASSLNGDRGRVRGYTF. DNA of the CDR3: TGTGCCAGCAGCCTAAATGGGGACAGGGGCCGCGTCCGTGGCTACACCTTC.

This rearrangement joins TRBV30 to TRBJ1-1; D uncertain. The germline CDR1 and CDR2 sequences are GTSNPN and SVGIG (reference sequence). The CDR3 is made up of 13 amino acids. V lost 2 bases and J lost 2, with 9 bases in between. CDR3 in DNA: TGTGCCTGGAGTACCGCCGGTAACACTGAAGCTTTCTTT. Protein product: CAWSTAGNTEAFF.

This clone has a single count. The rearrangement joins TRBV6-5 to TRBJ2-7, with 7 bases identical to TRBD1. V lost 6 bases and J lost 0; bases outside the gene matches: 5. The germline CDR1 and CDR2 sequences are MNHEY and SVGAGI. The CDR3 contains 14 residues. DNA of the CDR3: TGTGCCAGCAGGGATAACAGGGGCTCCTACGAGCAGTACTTC. Its translation is CASRDNRGSYEQYF.

This rearrangement joins TRBV19 to TRBJ2-5; weak D call: TRBD2 (6 bases). The CDR3 covers 18 residues. V was trimmed by 5 bases and J by 2 bases, leaving 24 bases between them. CDR1 is LNHDA, CDR2 SQIVND, per germline (reference sequence). The CDR3 sequence: CASSLSAGKHGWQETQYF. The CDR3 coding sequence is TGTGCCAGTAGTTTATCAGCGGGTAAACACGGGTGGCAAGAGACCCAGTACTTC.

As concerns this clone: Other DNA sequences from this sample encode an identical CDR3 as well. The chain couples TRBV5-1 to TRBJ2-5; 7 bases line up with TRBD2. Trimming removed 2 bases from V and 5 bases from J; junction bases left unmatched: 6. The CDR3 has 14 residues. Germline V lookup: CDR1 SGHRS, CDR2 YFSETQ. CDR3 protein: CASSLGEGGETQYF. The CDR3 coding sequence is TGCGCCAGCAGCTTAGGGGAGGGCGGGGAGACCCAGTACTTC.

The rearrangement uses TRBV28 and TRBJ2-7; D might be TRBD1 (5 bases). Looked up from germline, CDR1 is MDHEN and CDR2 is SYDVKM. Trimming removed 4 bases at V and 6 bases at J, with 13 bases between. The CDR3 has 13 residues. In DNA, the CDR3 is TGTGCCAGCAGTTCCGGACACCCTAGCGAGCAGTACTTC. This encodes CASSSGHPSEQYF. Complete variable domain (other parts from reference TRBV28 and TRBJ2-7): DVKVTQSSRYLVKRTGEKVFLECVQDMDHENMFWYRQDPGLGLRLIYFSYDVKMKEKGDIPEGYSVSREKKERFSLILESASTNQTSMYLCASSSGHPSEQYFGPGTRLTVT.

The sample holds a few counts of this clone. The chain recombines TRBV4-1 with TRBJ2-1; D remains unclear. The V end lost 6 bases, the J end lost 6 bases, and 18 bases lay between the germline ends. The CDR3 contains 15 residues. Germline CDR1 and CDR2: MGHRA and YSYEKL. The CDR3, as DNA: TGCGCCAGCAGGCTCGGAGTTTCCTCTCTCAATGAGCAGTTCTTC. As protein: CASRLGVSSLNEQFF.

This clone occurred once. The rearrangement links TRBV10-2 to TRBJ1-2; 9 bases align to TRBD1. Trimming took 6 bases from V and 4 from J; bases not matched to a gene: 3. The CDR3 is 13 residues long. From germline, CDR1 is WSHSY and CDR2 SAAADI. The chain's CDR3 is CASRGQGFYGYTF. DNA for the CDR3: TGCGCCAGCAGAGGACAGGGGTTCTATGGCTACACCTTC.

The J gene is TRBJ1-5, the V gene TRBV24-1; TRBD1 aligns across 9 bases. Germline lookup yields CDR1 KGHDR and CDR2 SFDVKD. V lost 4 bases and J lost 13; bases outside the gene matches: 7. This CDR3 comprises 13 residues. The CDR3 sequence is CATSDARDRAQHF. CDR3 DNA: TGTGCCACCAGTGACGCCCGGGACAGGGCTCAGCATTTT.